Below, 21 T cell receptor beta chains from the same sample are listed, as sequenced in a study of technical replicates of blood from a few donors. Produced via immunoSEQ multiplex PCR; TCRdb's table is partial and in-frame only. The sample yields fewer than 100,000 clones, approximately 97% seen once. Sequenced input: T cells isolated from PBMCs. Receptors were obtained from a human donor in good health.

CDR3 DNA: TGCGCCAGCAGCCAGGTGGGACAGGGATGGTCCTACAATGAGCAGTTCTTC. Protein: CASSQVGQGWSYNEQFF. This rearrangement joins TRBV4-1 to TRBJ2-1, with 9 bases matching TRBD1. The CDR3 spans 17 residues. The germline V gene has CDR1 MGHRA and CDR2 YSYEKL. J gave up 1 base and V 3 bases, and 7 bases lay outside the gene matches.

The V gene is TRBV6-6, the J gene TRBJ1-4; 10 bases align to TRBD1. Per germline, CDR1 MNHNY and CDR2 SVGAGI (reference sequence). Unmatched junction bases numbered 7, after V lost 5 bases and J lost 7 bases. This CDR3 contains 15 residues. The CDR3 region is CASSGRDRGSEKLFF. The CDR3 region has the DNA TGTGCCAGCAGTGGAAGGGACAGGGGAAGTGAAAAACTGTTTTTT.

The chain employs TRBV5-1 and TRBJ2-2; no firm D call. Germline CDR1 is SGHRS and CDR2 is YFSETQ. Between the trimmed V and J ends, which lost 8 bases and 7 bases, there was a span of 21 bases. The CDR3 totals 15 residues. CDR3 sequence reads: CARSTSTKGYGELFF. CDR3 coding DNA: TGCGCCAGAAGTACATCGACAAAAGGCTACGGGGAGCTGTTTTTT.

The chain combines TRBV7-8 with TRBJ2-1; D is perhaps TRBD2 (7 bases). This CDR3 region has 17 residues. Trimming stripped 3 bases from V and 2 bases from J, with 17 bases between. Germline V lookup: CDR1 SGHVS, CDR2 FQNEAQ. The CDR3 DNA sequence: TGTGCCAGCAGCTTCCTTCCCGGGGGGCCTACCTACAATGAGCAGTTCTTC. Protein sequence: CASSFLPGGPTYNEQFF.

The genes are TRBV28 and TRBJ1-5; 7 bases fit TRBD1. J gave up 2 bases and V 7 bases, and 5 bases lay outside the gene matches. Germline V lookup: CDR1 MDHEN, CDR2 SYDVKM. There are 14 residues in the CDR3. This chain's CDR3 is CASNIQGRNQPQHF. The CDR3 nucleotides read TGTGCCAGCAACATACAGGGGCGCAATCAGCCCCAGCATTTT.

V usage is TRBV5-1 and J usage is TRBJ1-1, with D maybe TRBD1 (5 bases). The CDR3 loop spans 15 amino acids. V shed 4 bases and J shed 4 bases, with 17 bases lying between them. CDR1 and CDR2 (germline): SGHRS, YFSETQ. The CDR3 loop reads CASSTQAGVGTEAFF. As DNA, the CDR3 is TGCGCCAGCAGCACCCAGGCGGGGGTGGGCACTGAAGCTTTCTTT. Full variable domain (missing parts from reference TRBV5-1 and TRBJ1-1): KAGVTQTPRYLIKTRGQQVTLSCSPISGHRSVSWYQQTPGQGLQFLFEYFSETQRNKGNFPGRFSGRQFSNSRSEMNVSTLELGDSALYLCASSTQAGVGTEAFFGQGTRLTVV.

The chain carries TRBV7-9 and TRBJ1-1; D might be TRBD1 (5 bases). Germline CDR1 reads SEHNR; CDR2 reads FQNEAQ (reference sequence). The CDR3 is 14 amino acids. The V and J ends lost 1 base and 3 bases respectively, with 9 bases between them. The CDR3 region has the DNA TGTGCCAGCAGCTTAGTATTGGGGCACACTGAAGCTTTCTTT. It is translated as CASSLVLGHTEAFF.

Here the CDR3 reads CASSFYRGRAEAFF. For the CDR3, the DNA is TGTGCCAGCAGCTTCTACAGGGGGCGAGCTGAAGCTTTCTTT. The rearrangement links TRBV11-2 to TRBJ1-1; 9 positions agree with TRBD1. Germline V gives CDR1 SGHAT, CDR2 FQNNGV. This CDR3 comprises 14 residues. The V gene end was trimmed by 3 bases and the J gene end by 6 bases; junction bases not matched to a gene: 5.

CDR3 in DNA: TGTGCCAGCAGCCGGACAGGGAGAAACTATGGCTACACCTTC. As protein: CASSRTGRNYGYTF. This chain links TRBV6-6 with TRBJ1-2; 8 positions match TRBD1. The V gene's germline CDR1 is MNHNY and CDR2 SVGAGI (reference sequence). This CDR3 has 14 residues. With 6 bases clipped from V and 2 bases from J, the junction kept 5 bases outside the gene matches.

This chain joins TRBV4-1 and TRBJ1-5; D not certain. V dropped 1 base and J dropped 1 base, with 11 bases sitting between them. Germline CDR1 is MGHRA and CDR2 is YSYEKL. The CDR3 has 16 amino acids. For the CDR3, the DNA is TGCGCCAGCAGCCAAGTCTCAGGTATGAGCAATCAGCCCCAGCATTTT. Translated: CASSQVSGMSNQPQHF.

The CDR3, as DNA: TGTGCCTGGAGTGTAATCGGAAACATTCAGTACTTC. Amino acids: CAWSVIGNIQYF. The gene calls are TRBV30 and TRBJ2-4; D remains unclear. V was cut by 0 bases and J by 6 bases, with 6 bases left in between. The CDR3 runs 12 residues. Germline lookup yields CDR1 GTSNPN and CDR2 SVGIG (reference sequence).

The rearrangement links TRBV12-5 to TRBJ2-1; unclear D gene. V dropped 4 bases and J dropped 6 bases, with 10 bases sitting between them. The CDR3 is 13 residues long. Germline CDR1 and CDR2: LGHNT and FRNRAP. As DNA, the CDR3 is TGTGCTAGTGGTTCACCCCTCAGCAATGAGCAGTTCTTC. Translated: CASGSPLSNEQFF. Full variable domain (rest looked up from reference TRBV12-5 and TRBJ2-1): DARVTQTPRHKVTEMGQEVTMRCQPILGHNTVFWYRQTMMQGLELLAYFRNRAPLDDSGMPKDRFSAEMPDATLATLKIQPSEPRDSAVYFCASGSPLSNEQFFGPGTRLTVL.

This clone occurred once. The V call is TRBV5-1, the J call TRBJ1-2; D is unresolved. CDR3 length: 14 residues. Germline values: CDR1 SGHRS, CDR2 YFSETQ. The ends were cut back, 0 bases at V and 5 bases at J, with 11 bases in the middle. CDR3 sequence (DNA): TGCGCCAGCAGCTTGGGGGGAGGAATTTATGGCTACACCTTC. Residues: CASSLGGGIYGYTF.

The chain carries TRBV29-1 and TRBJ1-1, with D possibly matching TRBD1 (6 bases). Trimming cost V 6 bases and J 2 bases, with 10 bases left between them. Looked up from germline, CDR1 is SQVTM and CDR2 is ANQGSEA. This CDR3 has 12 amino acids. In nucleotides, the CDR3 is TGCAGCGTCTCGGACAGAAACACTGAAGCTTTCTTT. Translated: CSVSDRNTEAFF.

The rearrangement uses TRBV6-1 and TRBJ2-2; 8 bases match TRBD1. After removal of 5 bases from V and 7 bases from J, the junction contained 15 bases not matched to a gene. Germline CDR1 MNHNS, CDR2 SASEGT. CDR3 size: 17 residues. In DNA, the CDR3 is TGTGCCAGCAGTCAAGTCGGGTCAGGGGGCTTTGGCGGGGAGCTGTTTTTT. Amino acids: CASSQVGSGGFGGELFF.

The chain is built from TRBV9 and TRBJ2-7; the D gene is possibly TRBD2 (5 bases). This CDR3 has 15 amino acids. The V end lost 3 bases, the J end lost 1 base, and 14 bases lay between the germline ends. The germline gives CDR1 SGDLS, CDR2 YYNGEE. CDR3 DNA: TGTGCCAGCAGCGCAGGACCAGCGGTATCCTACGAGCAGTACTTC. Its translation is CASSAGPAVSYEQYF.

J is TRBJ1-3 and V is TRBV30; the D gene is possibly TRBD1 (6 bases). The CDR3 totals 14 residues. Trimming cost V 4 bases and J 4 bases, with 14 bases left between them. CDR1 is GTSNPN, CDR2 SVGIG, per germline (reference sequence). CDR3 amino acids: CAWTTRGSGNTIYF. CDR3 DNA: TGTGCCTGGACCACCAGGGGCTCCGGAAACACCATATATTTT.

The genes are TRBV7-6 and TRBJ1-5; 9 positions agree with TRBD1. The junction had 13 bases not matched to a gene; V was cut back by 2 bases and J by 5 bases. Germline V CDR1 and CDR2: SGHVS, FNYEAQ. The CDR3 has 18 residues. CDR3 region: CASSLIPPGQGIYQPQHF. CDR3 DNA: TGTGCCAGCAGCTTAATCCCACCGGGACAGGGTATATATCAGCCCCAGCATTTT. Full variable domain (missing parts from reference TRBV7-6 and TRBJ1-5): GAGVSQSPRYKVTKRGQDVALRCDPISGHVSLYWYRQALGQGPEFLTYFNYEAQQDKSGLPNDRFSAERPEGSISTLTIQRTEQRDSAMYRCASSLIPPGQGIYQPQHFGDGTRLSIL.

V is TRBV7-6 and J is TRBJ2-1; 14 bases fit TRBD2. Per the germline V gene, CDR1 is SGHVS and CDR2 is FNYEAQ. V lost 5 bases and J lost 7; bases outside the gene matches: 13. The CDR3 is 18 amino acids. DNA of the CDR3: TGTGCCAGCAGCCTAAGGCCCGGGACTAGCGGGAGTCAGAATGAGCAGTTCTTC. Translation: CASSLRPGTSGSQNEQFF. The full variable domain, in which reference TRBV7-6 and TRBJ2-1 provide the parts outside the CDR3, is GAGVSQSPRYKVTKRGQDVALRCDPISGHVSLYWYRQALGQGPEFLTYFNYEAQQDKSGLPNDRFSAERPEGSISTLTIQRTEQRDSAMYRCASSLRPGTSGSQNEQFFGPGTRLTVL.

The chain uses TRBV29-1 and TRBJ1-2, with 7 bases aligning to TRBD1. V lost 3 bases to trimming and J lost 8 bases; unmatched junction nucleotides: 9. This CDR3 spans 13 amino acids. Germline V gene data show CDR1 as SQVTM and CDR2 as ANQGSEA. CDR3 coding DNA: TGCAGCGTTGATGGTACAGGGGTAAAAGGCTACACCTTC. It codes for CSVDGTGVKGYTF.

The V and J genes are TRBV6-5 and TRBJ1-6, with D perhaps TRBD1 (5 bases). The CDR3 has 15 amino acids. The germline V and J ends were trimmed by 2 bases and 7 bases, with 12 bases remaining between them. The germline V gene encodes CDR1 MNHEY and CDR2 SVGAGI. CDR3 loop: CASSYRAGGNSPLHF. As DNA, the CDR3 is TGTGCCAGCAGTTACCGGGCGGGGGGAAATTCACCCCTCCACTTT.